The present T cell receptor (beta chain) was sequenced within a study of early T cells in non-severe SARS-CoV-2 infection. With 5 bases clipped from V and 6 bases from J, the junction kept 8 bases outside the gene matches. CDR3 size: 15 residues. The germline gives CDR1 SGHTA, CDR2 FQGNSA. Unique molecular identifiers were added to individual cDNA molecules. TCRdb re-called the 5' RACE reads through MiXCR, storing one row per CDR3 protein. Here the sample spans approximately 100,000 distinct CDR3 sequences, approximately 15% being singletons. This clonotype was counted a few times. Its antigen is unidentified. Findings and caveats of the study: VDJdb matching favored anti-spike CD8 responses, missing private and CD4 specificities.

The specimen was whole blood. The receptor was isolated from an adult who was a healthcare worker with PCR-confirmed SARS-CoV-2 infection or an uninfected control (not recorded which). The gene calls are TRBV7-2 and TRBJ1-3, with 9 nucleotides matching TRBD1. This CDR3 is CASSITGGDENTIYF. As DNA, the CDR3 is TGTGCCAGCAGCATCACAGGGGGCGACGAAAACACCATATATTTT.